This is a list of T cell receptor beta chains from one sample in a study of cytomegalovirus exposure and HLA in healthy donors. Method: immunoSEQ multiplex PCR; TCRdb's copy keeps in-frame clones and lacks some. The table shows 100,000 to 150,000 clones, with roughly four fifths occurring only once. Sequencing input: PBMCs. Receptors were obtained from a woman in her forties in good health and CMV-seropositive. CDR3s include the opening cysteine and the closing phenylalanine or tryptophan. The order of the fields is clone size, J gene, D gene, V gene, CDR3 protein, CDR3 DNA. D genes are given only for firm matches. Some rows mark clone size as missing; the rest say once, few, many or name a class of expanded clone.

.	TRBJ2-7	.	TRBV30	CAWSGTDRYYEQYF	TGTGCCTGGAGTGGAACCGACAGGTACTACGAGCAGTACTTC
.	TRBJ1-1	.	TRBV5-1	CASSYQGPTEAFF	TGCGCCAGCAGCTATCAGGGTCCAACTGAAGCTTTCTTT
.	TRBJ2-1	TRBD1	TRBV5-1	CASSLDGWGQYNEQFF	TGCGCCAGCAGCTTGGATGGTTGGGGACAGTACAATGAGCAGTTCTTC
.	TRBJ1-3	TRBD1	TRBV7-2	CASSFSGTGPSSGNTIYF	TGTGCCAGCAGCTTTTCCGGGACAGGCCCGAGCTCTGGAAACACCATATATTTT
.	TRBJ1-5	.	TRBV4-3	CASSQDRGGGRPQHF	TGCGCCAGCAGCCAAGATAGAGGGGGGGGCAGGCCCCAGCATTTT
.	TRBJ2-7	.	TRBV19	CASSPGVADYEQYF	TGTGCCAGTAGTCCCGGTGTAGCGGACTACGAGCAGTACTTC
.	TRBJ2-1	.	TRBV5-6	CASSLGAGLVQFF	TGTGCCAGCAGCTTGGGTGCAGGTTTAGTGCAGTTCTTC
.	TRBJ2-7	TRBD2	TRBV5-1	CASSLVLSGGANEQYF	TGCGCCAGCAGCTTGGTTCTTAGCGGGGGGGCCAACGAGCAGTACTTC
.	TRBJ1-2	TRBD1	TRBV6-5	CASRLQGAGNGYTF	TGTGCCAGCAGGTTACAGGGGGCAGGGAATGGCTACACCTTC
.	TRBJ1-3	.	TRBV7-2	CASNQQGGGNTIYF	TGTGCCAGCAACCAACAGGGCGGTGGAAACACCATATATTTT
once	TRBJ2-1	TRBD2	TRBV9	CASSLLAGGQANEQFF	TGTGCCAGCAGCCTCCTAGCGGGAGGACAGGCCAATGAGCAGTTCTTC